The present TCR beta chain was sequenced within a study of T-cell memory formation after mild COVID-19. This CDR3 is built from 17 residues. The V end was cut by 8 bases, the J end by 4 bases, with 24 bases between. The germline V gene encodes CDR1 MNHNS and CDR2 SASEGT. One entry per CDR3 protein results from TCRdb running MiXCR on the 5' RACE reads. This sample has 270,000 or so distinct CDR3 sequences; approximately 15% occur once, and the top ten carry 20% to 25%. This clonotype was picked up a small number of times. This chain joins TRBV6-1 and TRBJ2-1; the D gene is possibly TRBD1 (6 bases). The sequence came from a man aged 18 to 30 who had mild COVID-19 (a few samples of this study predate the infection). Cell type and time point are not known. Sequenced material: PBMCs or a T cell subset sorted from them (not recorded which). This CDR3 is CASVERTAPKSYNEQFF. The CDR3, as DNA: TGTGCCAGCGTCGAGAGGACAGCCCCGAAATCTTACAATGAGCAGTTCTTC.